A single sample gave rise to the 17 T cell receptor beta chains below, sequenced in a study of CD8+CD57+ T cells in acquired aplastic anemia. TCR beta VDJ and CDR3 were profiled, and genomic DNA was the template. TCRdb re-analysed the reads in MiXCR, keeping a single row per CDR3 protein. The sample has approximately 260,000 distinct CDR3 sequences; approximately 82% are singletons. Patients selected for sequencing had displayed CD8+CD57+ cell expansion by flow cytometry. The sequencing input was sorted CD4+, CD8+, or CD8+CD57+ T cells (not recorded which) from PBMCs. The receptors shown here come from a human donor with aplastic anemia.

In regard to this clonotype: The missing conserved phenylalanine or tryptophan at the end of this CDR3 makes a read error likely. It is unclear where the CDR3 begins or ends on the DNA, so no DNA is shown, and the CDR3 is as TCRdb lists it. The J gene is TRBJ1-6, the V gene TRBV9. The CDR3 numbers 14 amino acids, ends counted. CDR1 is SGDLS and CDR2 is YYNGEE in the germline V gene. CDR3 sequence: CASSVADGEGQNNS.

A remark on this clonotype: An end of the junction differs from the germline gene, which may be a read error. This chain connects TRBV2 to TRBJ2-3; TRBD1 agrees at 8 bases. CDR1 and CDR2 from the germline V gene are SNHLY and FYNNEI. CDR3 size: 15 residues. The CDR3 bases are TGTGCCAGCAGTCAGGGGGCTAGCTATCAGGATACGCAGTTTTTT. Protein product: CASSQGASYQDTQFF.

A remark on this clonotype: The conserved phenylalanine or tryptophan is not found at the CDR3 terminus, so this likely reflects a read error. No DNA is shown, since the ends of the CDR3 on it are uncertain; the CDR3 is the one TCRdb lists. This chain uses TRBV7-8 with TRBJ1-5. The germline CDR1 and CDR2 sequences are SGHVS and FQNEAQ. 13 amino acids form the CDR3, both terminal residues included. The CDR3 sequence is CASSHTPTQPHHS.

This chain connects TRBV19 to TRBJ2-1, with unresolved D. The germline V and J ends were trimmed by 4 bases and 0 bases, with 19 bases remaining between them. CDR3 size: 18 residues. The germline V gene has CDR1 LNHDA and CDR2 SQIVND (reference sequence). The CDR3 spells CASSRNRRQTRSYNEQFF. The CDR3 bases are TGTGCCAGTAGTAGGAATAGACGCCAGACCCGCTCCTACAATGAGCAGTTCTTC.

The chain carries TRBV7-3 and TRBJ1-5, with 7 bases that match TRBD1. This CDR3 is 13 amino acids long. Germline V gene data show CDR1 as SGHTA and CDR2 as FQGTGA. J gave up 11 bases and V 5 bases, and 9 bases lay outside the gene matches. The chain's CDR3 is CASSGTVSETQHF. The CDR3 DNA reads as TGTGCCAGCAGCGGGACAGTATCAGAGACCCAGCATTTT.

Of note for this clonotype: One end of the junction does not line up with germline, which may come from a read error. The J gene is TRBJ2-1, the V gene TRBV7-2; possibly TRBD2 for D (6 bases). Germline assignment: CDR1 SGHTA and CDR2 FQGNSA. The CDR3 runs to 14 residues. CDR3 in DNA: TGTGCCAGCAGCTTAGGGGGACTCTACAATAAGCAGTTCTTC. Translated: CASSLGGLYNKQFF.

This clonotype was picked up one time. The chain links TRBV7-8 to TRBJ2-7, with a weak D call TRBD2 (6 bases). The ends were cut back, 4 bases at V and 4 bases at J, with 20 bases in the middle. The CDR3 sequence is 16 residues long. Germline CDR1 is SGHVS and CDR2 is FQNEAQ. The CDR3 DNA reads TGTGCCAGCAGCTACGGGGGAGGTCCCGGGGCGTACGAGCAGTACTTC. The encoded protein is CASSYGGGPGAYEQYF. Complete variable domain (other parts from reference TRBV7-8 and TRBJ2-7): GAGVSQSPRYKVAKRGQDVALRCDPISGHVSLFWYQQALGQGPEFLTYFQNEAQLDKSGLPSDRFFAERPEGSVSTLKIQRTQQEDSAVYLCASSYGGGPGAYEQYFGPGTRLTVT.

This clonotype was observed once. It is likely a read error, because the conserved phenylalanine at the end of the CDR3 is missing. The rearrangement joins TRBV7-8 to TRBJ2-5; tentatively, D is TRBD1 (6 bases). The CDR3 totals 12 residues. V lost 10 bases and J 8 bases, leaving 17 bases between the germline ends. CDR1 and CDR2 (germline): SGHVS, FQNEAQ. The CDR3 region has the DNA TGTGCCATCCTCGTGGGGGCGGACACCCAGTACCTC. It encodes CAILVGADTQYL.

The V call is TRBV15, the J call TRBJ2-7; 10 bases map to TRBD1. The CDR3 spans 13 residues. J lost 6 bases, V lost 3 bases, and 2 bases had no gene match. The germline V gene has CDR1 LNHNV and CDR2 YYDKDF (reference sequence). The CDR3 sequence is CATSRGQGPEQYF. In nucleotides, the CDR3 is TGTGCCACCAGCAGGGGACAGGGGCCCGAGCAGTACTTC.

This chain connects TRBV20-1 to TRBJ2-7; 8 bases line up with TRBD1. The CDR3 has 14 amino acids. Per germline, CDR1 DFQATT and CDR2 SNEGSKA (reference sequence). V lost 6 bases to trimming and J lost 6 bases; unmatched junction nucleotides: 13. The CDR3 region is CSARGQANLAEQYV. The CDR3 nucleotides are TGCAGTGCACGGGGACAGGCGAACCTGGCCGAGCAGTACGTC.

The chain is built from TRBV9 and TRBJ2-7, with TRBD1 identical over 7 bases. Germline CDR1 reads SGDLS; CDR2 reads YYNGEE. V lost 4 bases to trimming and J lost 7 bases; unmatched junction nucleotides: 14. The CDR3 spans 15 residues. DNA for the CDR3: TGTGCCAGCAGCTTCGGGGACAGTTCCTACAATGAGCAGTACGTC. Amino acid sequence: CASSFGDSSYNEQYV.

This clonotype was observed a handful of times. The chain recombines TRBV7-8 with TRBJ1-6; D not certain. This CDR3 contains 15 residues. From germline, CDR1 is SGHVS and CDR2 FQNEAQ. Between the trimmed V and J ends, which lost 0 bases and 19 bases, there was a span of 22 bases. CDR3: CASSLAGGPDTQFHF. CDR3 nucleotide sequence: TGTGCCAGCAGCTTAGCGGGAGGTCCCGATACGCAGTTTCACTTT.

This clonotype was picked up many times. The rearrangement uses TRBV6-5 and TRBJ1-2; D gene uncertain. V gave up 4 bases and J gave up 8 bases, with 20 bases separating them. Germline loops: CDR1 MNHEY, CDR2 SVGAGI. The CDR3 loop spans 15 amino acids. The CDR3 sequence is CASSSSRATLEGYTF. CDR3 DNA sequence: TGTGCCAGCAGTTCATCCCGGGCTACGTTGGAGGGCTACACCTTC.

The chain carries TRBV7-7 and TRBJ2-1; 9 bases line up with TRBD2. Germline CDR1 is SSHAT and CDR2 is FNYEAQ (reference sequence). This CDR3 is 12 amino acids long. The CDR3, as DNA: TGTGCTGTGCGGGGGGGGGCGAATGAGCAGTTCTTC. It is translated as CAVRGGANEQFF. Based on the CDR3 plus reference TRBV7-7 and TRBJ2-1, the full variable domain is GAGVSQSPRYKVTKRGQDVTLRCDPISSHATLYWYQQALGQGPEFLTYFNYEAQPDKSGLPSDRFSAERPEGSISTLTIQRTEQRDSAMYRCAVRGGANEQFFGPGTRLTVL.

The chain combines TRBV7-3 with TRBJ1-1; a possible D gene is TRBD1 (6 bases). This CDR3 has 15 residues. Germline CDR1 and CDR2: SGHTA and FQGTGA. V lost 8 bases, J lost 14 bases, and 30 bases lay in between. In nucleotides, the CDR3 is TGTGCCAGCTCAAGACAGGCCAACGCCATTGAACACTCATTCTTT. Its protein is CASSRQANAIEHSFF. The full variable domain, completed using reference TRBV7-3 and TRBJ1-1, is GAGVSQTPSNKVTEKGKYVELRCDPISGHTALYWYRQSLGQGPEFLIYFQGTGAADDSGLPNDRFFAVRPEGSVSTLKIQRTERGDSAVYLCASSRQANAIEHSFFGQGTRLTVV.

A word on this clonotype: A junction boundary mismatches the germline segment, possibly from a read error. The chain uses TRBV7-9 and TRBJ2-3; 9 bases line up with TRBD1. The CDR3 is 14 amino acids. CDR1 and CDR2 (germline): SEHNR, FQNEAQ (reference sequence). CDR3 sequence reads: CARQGAGDPHNFGF. The CDR3 nucleotides read TGTGCCAGACAGGGGGCGGGGGATCCCCATAACTTCGGTTTT.

Notes on this clonotype: The CDR3 does not close with the conserved phenylalanine or tryptophan, likely indicating a read error. The limits of the CDR3 on the DNA are not certain, so only TCRdb's listed CDR3 is given. The J gene is TRBJ2-3, the V gene TRBV7-3; the table assigns TRBD1, which was not confirmed against the DNA. Inclusive of both ends, the CDR3 amounts to 13 amino acids. From germline, CDR1 is SGHTA and CDR2 FQGTGA. The CDR3: CASSDGGTANYCY.